The T cell receptor beta chain described here comes from a study of identical twins. In the case of this clonotype: Antigen: not known.

TCRdb passed the 5' RACE reads through MiXCR, listing each CDR3 protein once. There are roughly 1,500,000 distinct CDR3 sequences in the sample; less than 40% occur only once, and about 0.27% lies in the top ten. Study-wide findings and caveats: For cord blood, abundant beta clonotypes had fewer insertions, unlike memory repertoires, which showed none. Twins shared out-of-frame alpha sequences with excess low generation probability. The study found that models underestimated out-of-frame TCR alpha sharing in monozygotic twins.

Trimming took off 3 bases at V and 5 bases at J, with 13 bases between the two ends. The germline V gene encodes CDR1 KGHDR and CDR2 SFDVKD. The CDR3 spans 15 residues. Sequences were obtained from cord blood. The TCR originated in a newborn girl in good health. The rearrangement joins TRBV24-1 to TRBJ2-1; no firm D call. CDR3 region: CATSDPTRPDNEQFF. CDR3 DNA sequence: TGTGCCACCAGTGATCCTACCCGTCCCGACAATGAGCAGTTCTTC.